The 24 T cell receptor beta chains given below trace back to one sample, sequenced in a study of blood T cell repertoires in COVID-19. Here immunoSEQ multiplex PCR was the method, and the copy in TCRdb shows in-frame clones only, minus some. The table includes more than 80,000 clones, approximately 84% detected once. Sequencing input: peripheral blood. The receptors were sampled from a woman aged 60-70 years with acute or convalescent COVID-19.

The gene calls are TRBV28 and TRBJ1-3; 9 bases are shared with TRBD1. The CDR3 extends over 17 amino acids. Trimming took 4 bases from V and 1 from J; bases not matched to a gene: 8. The V gene's germline CDR1 is MDHEN and CDR2 SYDVKM. The CDR3 protein is CASSSVTGTGSGNTIYF. CDR3 sequence (DNA): TGTGCCAGCAGTTCGGTTACCGGGACAGGGTCTGGAAACACCATATATTTT. Supplemented by reference TRBV28 and TRBJ1-3, the full variable domain reads DVKVTQSSRYLVKRTGEKVFLECVQDMDHENMFWYRQDPGLGLRLIYFSYDVKMKEKGDIPEGYSVSREKKERFSLILESASTNQTSMYLCASSSVTGTGSGNTIYFGEGSWLTVV.

The V gene is TRBV4-2, the J gene TRBJ1-2; 8 bases map to TRBD1. Germline loops: CDR1 LGHNA, CDR2 YNFKEQ. This CDR3 spans 14 amino acids. The trim removed 3 bases at V and 8 bases at J, leaving 8 bases unmatched. In DNA form, the CDR3 reads TGTGCCAGCAGCCAGCACAGGGGGGAGGAGGGCTACACCTTC. Translation: CASSQHRGEEGYTF.

The V call is TRBV19, the J call TRBJ2-5; 9 bases map to TRBD2. J gave up 4 bases and V 7 bases, and 1 base lay outside the gene matches. Looked up from germline, CDR1 is LNHDA and CDR2 is SQIVND (reference sequence). CDR3 length: 12 amino acids. This CDR3 reads CASKAGGETQYF. The CDR3 DNA reads as TGTGCCAGTAAAGCGGGGGGAGAGACCCAGTACTTC.

This clone has only one observation. The chain recombines TRBV10-1 with TRBJ2-1; 9 bases align to TRBD2. The CDR3 has 15 amino acids. Germline V gene data show CDR1 as WNHNN and CDR2 as SYGVQD (reference sequence). The V gene end was trimmed by 8 bases and the J gene end by 1 base; junction bases not matched to a gene: 6. In DNA, the CDR3 is TGCGCCAGCGGGGAAGCGGGAGGTTCCTACAATGAGCAGTTCTTC. Residues: CASGEAGGSYNEQFF.

The chain combines TRBV9 with TRBJ1-1; D is unclear. V was trimmed by 0 bases and J by 1 base, leaving 7 bases between them. Germline loops: CDR1 SGDLS, CDR2 YYNGEE. CDR3 length equals 14 residues. CDR3 bases: TGTGCCAGCAGCGTAGGGAGTAAGAACACTGAAGCTTTCTTT. It encodes CASSVGSKNTEAFF. The full variable domain, rest sourced from reference TRBV9 and TRBJ1-1, is DSGVTQTPKHLITATGQRVTLRCSPRSGDLSVYWYQQSLDQGLQFLIQYYNGEERAKGNILERFSAQQFPDLHSELNLSSLELGDSALYFCASSVGSKNTEAFFGQGTRLTVV.

V is TRBV11-2 and J is TRBJ2-7; 9 bases line up with TRBD1. V shed 5 bases, J shed 1 base, and the junction held 6 bases outside the gene matches. This CDR3 has 15 amino acids. From germline, CDR1 is SGHAT and CDR2 FQNNGV. This CDR3 is CASSVGQGTSYEQYF. CDR3 DNA sequence: TGTGCCAGCAGCGTCGGACAGGGGACATCCTACGAGCAGTACTTC.

This chain connects TRBV14 to TRBJ1-5; a weak D match, TRBD1 (5 bases). Germline lookup yields CDR1 SGHDN and CDR2 FVKESK. Deletions cut 5 bases from V and 6 bases from J, with 11 bases between. The CDR3 is 13 amino acids. The CDR3 sequence is CASSKDTAQPQHF. CDR3 bases: TGTGCCAGCAGCAAGGACACAGCTCAGCCCCAGCATTTT.

V usage is TRBV10-3 and J usage is TRBJ2-7; 9 bases map to TRBD2. V gave up 7 bases and J gave up 6 bases; unmatched junction bases: 7. The germline V gene encodes CDR1 ENHRY and CDR2 SYGVKD. This CDR3 region has 13 residues. CDR3 protein: CAITAGGLREQYF. The CDR3 DNA follows: TGTGCCATCACGGCGGGGGGGCTTCGCGAGCAGTACTTC.

This chain uses TRBV5-5 with TRBJ2-2; TRBD1 agrees at 9 bases. Germline V lookup: CDR1 SGHKS, CDR2 YYEKEE (reference sequence). V dropped 4 bases and J dropped 6; count of bases not matched to a gene: 7. There are 15 residues in the CDR3. This chain's CDR3 is CASSRPDRGAGELFF. The DNA for the CDR3 is TGTGCCAGCAGCAGGCCGGACAGGGGTGCCGGGGAGCTGTTTTTT.

The CDR3 sequence is CASSENRGTGQPQHF. The CDR3, as DNA: TGTGCCAGCAGTGAAAACAGGGGTACAGGTCAGCCCCAGCATTTT. The genes are TRBV6-1 and TRBJ1-5; 7 bases fit TRBD1. CDR1 and CDR2 (germline): MNHNS, SASEGT. The CDR3 is made up of 15 amino acids. V trimming: 2 bases; J trimming: 6 bases; junction bases outside the gene matches: 7.

The gene calls are TRBV28 and TRBJ2-1; TRBD2 is a possible D gene (5 bases). The germline V gene encodes CDR1 MDHEN and CDR2 SYDVKM. CDR3 length equals 16 residues. Trimming shortened V by 5 bases and J by 4 bases, and 18 bases separated the two germline ends. The CDR3, as DNA: TGTGCCAGCAGTCGTATGCGGTGGGAGTCTTACAATGAGCAGTTCTTC. Translated: CASSRMRWESYNEQFF.

The chain carries TRBV9 and TRBJ2-7; TRBD2 matches at 9 bases. This CDR3 contains 16 residues. The J segment lost 4 bases and the V segment lost 4 bases, leaving 12 bases of the junction unmatched. The germline V gene encodes CDR1 SGDLS and CDR2 YYNGEE. The CDR3 here is CASSPREGGGKYEQYF. The CDR3 coding sequence is TGTGCCAGCAGCCCGCGGGAGGGAGGGGGAAAGTACGAGCAGTACTTC.

The chain recombines TRBV30 with TRBJ2-3; D remains ambiguous. Germline CDR1 reads GTSNPN; CDR2 reads SVGIG (reference sequence). The V and J ends lost 3 bases and 2 bases respectively, with 3 bases between them. The CDR3 is made up of 11 amino acids. CDR3 bases: TGTGCCTGGAGCTCCACAGATACGCAGTATTTT. Its translation is CAWSSTDTQYF.

This chain connects TRBV18 to TRBJ2-5; D perhaps matches TRBD1 (6 bases). The CDR3 loop spans 16 amino acids. Germline V CDR1 and CDR2: KGHSH, LQKENI. Trimming left V 6 bases short and J 3 bases short, with 20 bases between. CDR3 sequence reads: CASSLASGAGEETQYF. DNA of the CDR3: TGTGCCAGCTCCTTGGCCAGCGGAGCAGGGGAAGAGACCCAGTACTTC. Full variable domain (outside the CDR3, taken from reference TRBV18 and TRBJ2-5): NAGVMQNPRHLVRRRGQEARLRCSPMKGHSHVYWYRQLPEEGLKFMVYLQKENIIDESGMPKERFSAEFPKEGPSILRIQQVVRGDSAAYFCASSLASGAGEETQYFGPGTRLLVL.

This sequence joins TRBV4-1 and TRBJ1-6; no definite D call. Germline V gene lookup returns CDR1 MGHRA and CDR2 YSYEKL. CDR3 length: 15 residues. The V end lost 1 base, the J end lost 9 bases, and 13 bases lay between the germline ends. In DNA, the CDR3 is TGCGCCAGCAGCCAAGTGGGCGGGGTGTCTTCACCCCTCCACTTT. Its protein is CASSQVGGVSSPLHF.

The chain has TRBV5-1 and TRBJ2-7; tentatively, D is TRBD1 (6 bases). The CDR3 is 14 residues long. Trimming pared 2 bases from V and 3 bases from J, leaving 12 bases between. Germline V CDR1 and CDR2: SGHRS, YFSETQ. CDR3: CASSLKQGSYEQYF. The CDR3 nucleotides read TGCGCCAGCAGCTTAAAACAGGGTAGCTACGAGCAGTACTTC.

V is TRBV7-9 and J is TRBJ2-1, with 7 positions matching TRBD1. The CDR3 is made up of 19 amino acids. V gave up 0 bases and J gave up 4 bases; unmatched junction bases: 15. CDR1 and CDR2 from the germline V gene are SEHNR and FQNEAQ (reference sequence). The CDR3 DNA sequence: TGTGCCAGCAGCTTAGCGCTCGGTACGTATGGGACAGAATACAATGAGCAGTTCTTC. It yields the protein CASSLALGTYGTEYNEQFF.

The V call is TRBV6-5, the J call TRBJ2-7, with TRBD2 as a possible D gene (7 bases). The germline V and J ends were trimmed by 3 bases and 0 bases, with 12 bases remaining between them. The CDR3 contains 15 residues. Per germline, CDR1 MNHEY and CDR2 SVGAGI. CDR3 in DNA: TGTGCCAGCAGTTATAGTGGGGGGGCCTCCTACGAGCAGTACTTC. This sequence encodes CASSYSGGASYEQYF.

The V call is TRBV18, the J call TRBJ2-1; 7 nucleotides align to TRBD1. V trimming: 3 bases; J trimming: 10 bases; junction bases outside the gene matches: 6. The CDR3 is 13 residues long. Per germline, CDR1 KGHSH and CDR2 LQKENI. In DNA, the CDR3 is TGTGCCAGCTCACCCGCGGACAGGTCGGAGCAGTTCTTC. Protein product: CASSPADRSEQFF.

The V and J genes are TRBV9 and TRBJ2-3, with 7 bases matching TRBD2. CDR1 and CDR2 (germline): SGDLS, YYNGEE. This CDR3 contains 16 residues. Losses at the gene ends were 4 bases for V and 0 bases for J; bases not matched to a gene: 8. CDR3 coding DNA: TGTGCCAGCAGCCCTCCCCGAGCGGGGAGCACAGATACGCAGTATTTT. Translating it yields CASSPPRAGSTDTQYF. Combining the CDR3 with reference TRBV9 and TRBJ2-3 gives the whole variable domain DSGVTQTPKHLITATGQRVTLRCSPRSGDLSVYWYQQSLDQGLQFLIQYYNGEERAKGNILERFSAQQFPDLHSELNLSSLELGDSALYFCASSPPRAGSTDTQYFGPGTRLTVL.

This clone was detected once. The rearrangement uses TRBV5-5 and TRBJ2-1; TRBD1 matches 8 bases. Per germline, CDR1 SGHKS and CDR2 YYEKEE (reference sequence). V shed 3 bases and J 3 bases; nucleotides not matched to a gene: 11. The CDR3 is made up of 17 amino acids. The CDR3 DNA is TGTGCCAGCAGCTCCGGAGGCTCAGGGGGCCTCTACAATGAGCAGTTCTTC. It encodes CASSSGGSGGLYNEQFF.

The chain carries TRBV28 and TRBJ2-5; TRBD2 matches 8 bases. Losses at the gene ends were 1 base for V and 4 bases for J; bases not matched to a gene: 11. Germline CDR1 and CDR2: MDHEN and SYDVKM. The CDR3 sequence is 17 residues long. The CDR3 spells CASSLFGAGRARETQYF. The CDR3 nucleotides read TGTGCCAGCAGTTTATTCGGTGCCGGGAGGGCCCGAGAGACCCAGTACTTC.

The chain joins TRBV7-9 to TRBJ2-6; the match to TRBD1 covers 8 bases. The V gene end was trimmed by 6 bases and the J gene end by 1 base; junction bases not matched to a gene: 11. This CDR3 spans 18 amino acids. The germline CDR1 and CDR2 sequences are SEHNR and FQNEAQ (reference sequence). The CDR3 coding sequence is TGTGCCAGCAGACCGGGAAGGACAGGGAGGTCTGGGGCCAACGTCCTGACTTTC. Amino acid sequence: CASRPGRTGRSGANVLTF. Together with reference TRBV7-9 and TRBJ2-6, the CDR3 gives the full variable domain: DTGVSQNPRHKITKRGQNVTFRCDPISEHNRLYWYRQTLGQGPEFLTYFQNEAQLEKSRLLSDRFSAERPKGSFSTLEIQRTEQGDSAMYLCASRPGRTGRSGANVLTFGAGSRLTVL.

For this clone: Within the sample, other DNA sequences also encode this same CDR3. This chain links TRBV5-1 with TRBJ1-5, with D unclear. This CDR3 contains 14 residues. Germline assignment: CDR1 SGHRS and CDR2 YFSETQ. Trimming left V 1 base short and J 5 bases short, with 10 bases between. The CDR3 DNA sequence: TGCGCCAGCAGCTTGTATGGAGGTGATCAGCCCCAGCATTTT. Its translation is CASSLYGGDQPQHF.